This TCR beta chain was recovered during a study of Graves' ophthalmopathy and Graves' hyperthyroidism. Trimming removed 4 bases from V and 3 bases from J, with 16 bases in between. The CDR3 has 15 amino acids. Germline lookup yields CDR1 LGHDT and CDR2 YNNKEL (reference sequence). This clonotype came up a few times. Its antigen is not identified. Only newly diagnosed hyperthyroidism patients aged 18 to 65, with under 2 months' duration, were enrolled. Diagnosis relied on clinical symptoms, serum thyroxine, TRAb, thyroid ultrasound and orbital computed tomography. RNA transcripts provided the template for amplifying TCR beta CDR3 regions. First-round RT-PCR employed HTBI primers, with a second-round multiplex PCR after it. TCRdb called the multiplex PCR reads again in MiXCR, with one record for every CDR3 protein. The sample records hundreds of thousands of distinct CDR3 sequences, over 20% being singletons.

General study points: Using 13 signatures, a model distinguished ophthalmopathy from stable hyperthyroidism, reaching just under 90% sensitivity and 81.08% specificity. At 70.59% sensitivity and approximately 72% specificity, the model predicted progression of the ophthalmopathy.

This clonotype originated in a woman between 18 and 30 years old with stable Graves' hyperthyroidism. The sequenced sample was peripheral blood. J is TRBJ2-7 and V is TRBV3-1; D perhaps matches TRBD1 (6 bases). CDR3 coding DNA: TGTGCCAGCAGCCGCCCGACAGGCCGTTACTACGAGCAGTACTTC. This translates into CASSRPTGRYYEQYF.